The 14 T cell receptor beta chains below were found in one sample sequenced in a study of T-cell memory formation after mild COVID-19. Each CDR3 protein gets one entry after TCRdb re-called the 5' RACE reads with MiXCR. The sample includes about 340,000 distinct CDR3 sequences, roughly 13% of them seen just once. Sample: PBMCs or a T cell subset sorted from them (not recorded which). The receptors were sampled from a man aged 18 to 30 who had mild COVID-19 (a few samples of this study predate the infection). Cell type and time point are not known.

The rearrangement links TRBV3-1 to TRBJ1-2; D is unclear. Germline loops: CDR1 LGHDT, CDR2 YNNKEL (reference sequence). This CDR3 is built from 12 residues. The ends were cut back, 2 bases at V and 8 bases at J, with 9 bases in the middle. The CDR3, as DNA: TGTGCCAGCAGCCAATTAGGGTCCGGCTACACCTTC. This gives the protein CASSQLGSGYTF.

The chain uses TRBV6-5 and TRBJ1-2; D gene ambiguous. The ends were cut back, 2 bases at V and 7 bases at J, with 8 bases in the middle. The V gene's germline CDR1 is MNHEY and CDR2 SVGAGI. This CDR3 spans 12 amino acids. CDR3 residues: CASSYGLGGYTF. The CDR3 nucleotides are TGTGCCAGCAGTTACGGGTTGGGTGGCTACACCTTC.

The chain joins TRBV9 to TRBJ1-3; tentative D call: TRBD1 (6 bases). The V end lost 4 bases, the J end lost 8 bases, and 13 bases lay between the germline ends. Germline V gene data show CDR1 as SGDLS and CDR2 as YYNGEE. The CDR3 has 13 residues. This chain's CDR3 is CASSRDTSDTIYF. The CDR3 coding sequence is TGTGCCAGCAGCAGGGACACGTCGGACACCATATATTTT.

V is TRBV10-3 and J is TRBJ2-7, with D possibly being TRBD2 (6 bases). The V end lost 6 bases, the J end lost 7 bases, and 19 bases lay between the germline ends. This CDR3 is built from 14 residues. Looked up from germline, CDR1 is ENHRY and CDR2 is SYGVKD. The CDR3 region is CAIREGSGRGEQYV. The CDR3 DNA reads as TGTGCCATCAGGGAGGGTTCCGGGCGAGGAGAGCAGTACGTC.

This clonotype occurred a few times. This chain links TRBV12-3 or TRBV12-4 with TRBJ1-2; D gene ambiguous. The CDR3 contains 15 residues. Trimming took off 4 bases at V and 4 bases at J, with 16 bases between the two ends. The CDR3 reads CASSSSSEQIYGYTF. In nucleotides, the CDR3 is TGTGCCAGCAGTTCAAGTTCGGAACAGATCTATGGCTACACCTTC.

The chain couples TRBV12-3 or TRBV12-4 to TRBJ1-1; possibly TRBD1 for D (6 bases). The CDR3 spans 14 residues. The ends were cut back, 3 bases at V and 8 bases at J, with 16 bases in the middle. CDR3 loop: CASSLFQGSGEAFF. CDR3 coding DNA: TGTGCCAGCAGTTTGTTTCAGGGGTCTGGGGAAGCTTTCTTT.

The chain links TRBV29-1 to TRBJ1-1, with D perhaps matching TRBD1 (6 bases). The germline V and J ends were trimmed by 4 bases and 7 bases, with 10 bases remaining between them. The germline V gene encodes CDR1 SQVTM and CDR2 ANQGSEA. The CDR3 length is 11 residues. CDR3 in amino acids: CSVGRGGEAFF. For the CDR3, the DNA is TGCAGCGTTGGGAGGGGGGGTGAAGCTTTCTTT.

This clonotype was recorded a few times. The chain employs TRBV5-1 and TRBJ2-5; possible D gene TRBD1, 6 bases. From germline, CDR1 is SGHRS and CDR2 YFSETQ. Trimming took 1 base from V and 5 from J, leaving 12 bases between them. CDR3 size: 14 residues. CDR3 loop: CASSLQGLGETQYF. Here the CDR3 DNA reads TGCGCCAGCAGCTTGCAGGGGCTCGGGGAGACCCAGTACTTC.

The table lists this clonotype with a few counts. This chain links TRBV12-3 or TRBV12-4 with TRBJ2-2; unclear D gene. CDR3 length: 14 residues. Trimming took off 10 bases at V and 3 bases at J, with 15 bases between the two ends. Written as DNA, the CDR3 is TGTGCCACCACCACCTTCGGAGACACCGGGGAGCTGTTTTTT. It is translated as CATTTFGDTGELFF.

This clonotype was detected only a few times. V gene TRBV12-3 or TRBV12-4 combines with J gene TRBJ1-3; 8 nucleotides match TRBD1. V gave up 4 bases and J gave up 7 bases; unmatched junction bases: 9. This CDR3 comprises 15 residues. The CDR3 bases are TGTGCCAGCAGTTCCTGGACAGGGTCCCTGAACACCATATATTTT. Translated: CASSSWTGSLNTIYF.

This clonotype was seen at least ten times. V and J are TRBV10-3 and TRBJ2-7; maybe TRBD2 (7 bases). This CDR3 region has 14 residues. The ends were cut back, 4 bases at V and 6 bases at J, with 16 bases in the middle. The V gene's germline CDR1 is ENHRY and CDR2 SYGVKD. The CDR3 DNA sequence: TGTGCCATCAGTGTCCGGTACAGGGAGGGCGAGCAGTACTTC. Amino acids: CAISVRYREGEQYF.

The rearrangement joins TRBV20-1 to TRBJ1-6; tentative D call: TRBD1 (5 bases). Germline CDR1 is DFQATT and CDR2 is SNEGSKA (reference sequence). The V end lost 5 bases, the J end lost 7 bases, and 9 bases lay between the germline ends. The CDR3 extends over 12 amino acids. The CDR3 bases are TGCAGTGCTGTTGGGGGGAATTCACCCCTCCACTTT. Translating it yields CSAVGGNSPLHF.

J is TRBJ1-1 and V is TRBV29-1; D remains ambiguous. Trimming took off 5 bases at V and 5 bases at J, with 9 bases between the two ends. Germline-derived CDR1 and CDR2 are SQVTM and ANQGSEA. CDR3 length: 11 amino acids. CDR3 protein: CSVRQQTEAFF. CDR3 coding DNA: TGCAGCGTTCGGCAACAGACTGAAGCTTTCTTT.

As regards this clonotype: Since no conserved phenylalanine or tryptophan closes the CDR3, a read error is the likely cause. The DNA is left out, because the CDR3 cannot be placed on it with certainty; the CDR3 is given as TCRdb lists it. This rearrangement joins TRBV13 to TRBJ1-2. Germline V CDR1 and CDR2: PRHDT, FYEKMQ (reference sequence). The CDR3 region is 9 residues in length, termini included. CDR3 sequence reads: CAARRTLRL.